These 4 T cell receptor beta chains originate from one sample sequenced in a study of shared clonotypes between healthy human individuals. The method was immunoSEQ multiplex PCR; TCRdb's version includes in-frame clones alone and lacks a portion of them. The sample has about 2.4 million clones, 90% to 95% seen once. The sample was naive CD4+ T cells from PBMCs. Documented subset: CD45RA+ positively selected. The receptors here all came from a man younger than 30 in good health. Some clones in this sample may be carry-over from other donors' samples.

The chain uses TRBV10-3 and TRBJ2-7; TRBD1 matches at 9 bases. V trimming: 10 bases; J trimming: 1 base; junction bases outside the gene matches: 2. The germline gives CDR1 ENHRY, CDR2 SYGVKD. The CDR3 loop spans 12 amino acids. CDR3 sequence reads: CANGQGSYEQYF. The CDR3 DNA reads TGTGCCAACGGACAGGGGTCCTACGAGCAGTACTTC.

The V gene is TRBV7-9, the J gene TRBJ2-5; D remains unclear. CDR1 is SEHNR, CDR2 FQNEAQ, per germline (reference sequence). The V and J ends lost 1 base and 1 base respectively, with 16 bases between them. This CDR3 region has 17 residues. The CDR3 region is CASSLVPAVWLQETQYF. In nucleotides, the CDR3 is TGTGCCAGCAGCTTAGTCCCAGCTGTTTGGCTCCAAGAGACCCAGTACTTC.

The chain links TRBV5-6 to TRBJ2-4; D is unresolved. Germline CDR1 SGHDT, CDR2 YYEEEE. V was pared by 0 bases and J by 9 bases, with 13 bases between. The length of the CDR3 is 14 residues. The CDR3: CASSLEGQSLIQYF. The CDR3 DNA reads as TGTGCCAGCAGCTTGGAGGGCCAATCCCTCATTCAGTACTTC.

This rearrangement joins TRBV7-9 to TRBJ1-2; 7 bases align to TRBD1. Germline CDR1 is SEHNR and CDR2 is FQNEAQ (reference sequence). The CDR3 is 14 residues long. After removal of 1 base from V and 8 bases from J, the junction contained 7 bases not matched to a gene. The CDR3 loop reads CASSLGQGENGYTF. CDR3 sequence (DNA): TGTGCCAGCAGCTTAGGGCAGGGGGAAAACGGCTACACCTTC.